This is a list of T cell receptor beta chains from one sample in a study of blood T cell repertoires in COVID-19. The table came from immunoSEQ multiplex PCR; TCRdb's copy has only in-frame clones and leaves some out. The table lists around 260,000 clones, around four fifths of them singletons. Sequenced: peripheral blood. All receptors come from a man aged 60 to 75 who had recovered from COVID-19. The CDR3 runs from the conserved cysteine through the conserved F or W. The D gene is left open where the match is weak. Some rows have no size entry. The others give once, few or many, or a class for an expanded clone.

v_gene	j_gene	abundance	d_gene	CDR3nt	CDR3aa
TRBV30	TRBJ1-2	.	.	TGTGCCTGGAGAGCCGGGTACGGGTCCACCTATGGCTACACCTTC	CAWRAGYGSTYGYTF
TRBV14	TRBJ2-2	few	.	TGTGCCAGCAGCCAAACAGCCTCCACCGGGGAGCTGTTTTTT	CASSQTASTGELFF
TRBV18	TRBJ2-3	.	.	TGTGCCAGCTCACCACGGGGTTTAGCGGCCAGCACAGATACGCAGTATTTT	CASSPRGLAASTDTQYF
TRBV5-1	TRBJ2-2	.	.	TGCGCCAGCAGCTTGGCCGGCGGGGAGCTGTTTTTT	CASSLAGGELFF
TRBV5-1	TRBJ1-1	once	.	TGCGCCAGCAGCCTAGAACTTCAGGGGCCTTACACTGAAGCTTTCTTT	CASSLELQGPYTEAFF
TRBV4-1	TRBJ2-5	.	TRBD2	TGCGCCAGCAGCCAAGATCCTGGCGGGGGGGCCTCGGAGACCCAGTACTTC	CASSQDPGGGASETQYF
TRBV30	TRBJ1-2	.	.	TGTGCCTGGAGCACAATGGTAGGACTCGGGGGCTACACCTTC	CAWSTMVGLGGYTF
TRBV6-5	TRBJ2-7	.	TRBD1	TGTGCCAGCAGTCTCTATGGGACAGCCTACGAGCAGTACTTC	CASSLYGTAYEQYF
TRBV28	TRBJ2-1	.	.	TGTGCCAGCAGCCCCCGTGGGCAGGGGCATTTGAATGAGCAGTTCTTC	CASSPRGQGHLNEQFF
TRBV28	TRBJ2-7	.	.	TGTGCCAGCAGCTCTTCCTACGAGCAGTACTTC	CASSSSYEQYF
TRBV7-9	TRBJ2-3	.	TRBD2	TGTGCCAGCCGAGGAGCGGGAGGGCTAGCAGATACGCAGTATTTT	CASRGAGGLADTQYF
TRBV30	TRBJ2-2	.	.	TGTGCCTGGAGTGTACTAATGGGGGGCGGGGAGCTGTTTTTT	CAWSVLMGGGELFF
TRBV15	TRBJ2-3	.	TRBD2	TGTGCCACCAGCAGAGGCCCCCCCCTAGCGGGTCGCACAGATACGCAGTATTTT	CATSRGPPLAGRTDTQYF
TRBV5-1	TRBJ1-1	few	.	TGCGCCAGCAGCTTGTCGCCGCAGGGGAACACTGAAGCTTTCTTT	CASSLSPQGNTEAFF
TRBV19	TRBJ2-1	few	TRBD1	TGTGCCAGTAGTATAACGACAGGGAAAGAAAAGCGGTTCTTC	CASSITTGKEKRFF
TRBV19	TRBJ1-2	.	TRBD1	TGTGCCAGTAGTGCTCCGGGACAGGGGAACTATGGCTACACCTTC	CASSAPGQGNYGYTF
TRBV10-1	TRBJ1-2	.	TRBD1	TGCGCCAGCAGCCCGGACAGGAGAAATGGCTACACCTTC	CASSPDRRNGYTF
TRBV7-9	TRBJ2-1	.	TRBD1	TGTGCCAGCAGCTTAGCTGGCAGGGGGCTCGATGAGCAGTTCTTC	CASSLAGRGLDEQFF
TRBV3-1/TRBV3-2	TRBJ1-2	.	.	TGTGCCAGCAGCCAAGCCCCGTTTGGGCTTAGCTATGGCTACACCTTC	CASSQAPFGLSYGYTF
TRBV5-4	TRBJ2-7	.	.	TGTGCCAGCAGCTTGGCAGGACAGTTTACCTACGAGCAGTACTTC	CASSLAGQFTYEQYF
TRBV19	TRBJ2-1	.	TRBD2	TGTGCCAGTAGTGGCACTAGCGGGAGTATAAATGAGCAGTTCTTC	CASSGTSGSINEQFF
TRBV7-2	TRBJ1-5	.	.	TGTGCCAGCAGCCAGGGATGGGACAATCAGCCCCAGCATTTT	CASSQGWDNQPQHF